A single sample gave rise to the 10 T cell receptor beta chains below, sequenced in a study of shared clonotypes between healthy human individuals. TCRdb's table, derived via immunoSEQ multiplex PCR, lists solely in-frame clones and lacks some. The table lists more than 500,000 clones, approximately 94% of them singletons. Sequencing was performed on naive CD4+ T cells sorted from blood. The subset was: CD45RA+ positively selected. The receptor set was obtained from a woman aged 30 to 39 in good health.

V is TRBV6-1 and J is TRBJ2-2; D is ambiguous. The CDR3 has 12 residues. The germline CDR1 and CDR2 sequences are MNHNS and SASEGT. V lost 4 bases to trimming and J lost 6 bases, with 6 bases between them. CDR3 nucleotides: TGTGCCAGCAGTGCCCCCCCCGGGGAGCTGTTTTTT. This encodes CASSAPPGELFF.

The chain combines TRBV29-1 with TRBJ2-5, with a possible D match to TRBD2 (5 bases). The CDR3 runs 12 residues. Germline values: CDR1 SQVTM, CDR2 ANQGSEA. V shed 4 bases and J shed 5 bases, with 11 bases lying between them. The CDR3 sequence: CSVVASTETQYF. The DNA for the CDR3 is TGCAGCGTTGTCGCTAGCACGGAGACCCAGTACTTC.

The chain carries TRBV6-6 and TRBJ2-7, with 9 bases that match TRBD1. V dropped 6 bases and J dropped 4; count of bases not matched to a gene: 13. Germline lookup yields CDR1 MNHNY and CDR2 SVGAGI (reference sequence). The CDR3 loop spans 16 amino acids. Here the CDR3 DNA reads TGTGCCAGCAGCCCAACCGGAGGACAGGGGAGATACGAGCAGTACTTC. Amino acids: CASSPTGGQGRYEQYF.

The rearrangement links TRBV6-5 to TRBJ1-1; D not resolved. Deletions cut 4 bases from V and 0 bases from J, with 9 bases between. The germline gives CDR1 MNHEY, CDR2 SVGAGI. This CDR3 spans 14 amino acids. The chain's CDR3 is CASSFGRMNTEAFF. For the CDR3, the DNA is TGTGCCAGCAGTTTCGGACGGATGAACACTGAAGCTTTCTTT.

J is TRBJ2-1 and V is TRBV5-1, with TRBD2 matching over 11 bases. CDR3 length: 14 amino acids. Germline CDR1 is SGHRS and CDR2 is YFSETQ. The junction had 7 bases not matched to a gene; V was cut back by 7 bases and J by 7 bases. CDR3: CASATSGSRNEQFF. In DNA, the CDR3 is TGCGCCAGCGCCACTAGCGGGAGTAGGAATGAGCAGTTCTTC. The full variable domain, in which reference TRBV5-1 and TRBJ2-1 provide the parts outside the CDR3, is KAGVTQTPRYLIKTRGQQVTLSCSPISGHRSVSWYQQTPGQGLQFLFEYFSETQRNKGNFPGRFSGRQFSNSRSEMNVSTLELGDSALYLCASATSGSRNEQFFGPGTRLTVL.

The chain links TRBV5-5 to TRBJ2-6; unclear D gene. CDR1 SGHKS and CDR2 YYEKEE come from the germline V gene (reference sequence). The CDR3 length is 14 residues. V shed 10 bases and J shed 0 bases, with 11 bases lying between them. The CDR3 DNA is TGTGCCGGCACCCTCGACTCTGGGGCCAACGTCCTGACTTTC. This sequence encodes CAGTLDSGANVLTF.

This clone was detected once. This chain links TRBV5-6 with TRBJ2-1; D remains unclear. This CDR3 comprises 14 residues. CDR1 is SGHDT, CDR2 YYEEEE, per germline. Deletions cut 5 bases from V and 5 bases from J, with 14 bases between. Here the CDR3 reads CASSPGSINNEQFF. CDR3 DNA: TGTGCCAGCAGTCCCGGGTCAATCAACAATGAGCAGTTCTTC.

This chain uses TRBV28 with TRBJ2-1, with D hard to call. The CDR3 extends over 18 amino acids. The germline V and J ends were trimmed by 2 bases and 3 bases, with 20 bases remaining between them. CDR1 MDHEN and CDR2 SYDVKM come from the germline V gene. Written as DNA, the CDR3 is TGTGCCAGCAGTTTAAGGCTTCTTGAGGCAGGTGACTACAATGAGCAGTTCTTC. This codes for CASSLRLLEAGDYNEQFF.

This chain links TRBV7-2 with TRBJ2-3; D is undetermined. The length of the CDR3 is 15 residues. CDR1 and CDR2 (germline): SGHTA, FQGNSA. V gave up 7 bases and J gave up 0 bases, with 14 bases separating them. The CDR3 protein is CASTPSRISTDTQYF. CDR3 coding DNA: TGTGCCAGCACCCCCAGCAGGATTAGCACAGATACGCAGTATTTT.

The chain combines TRBV10-3 with TRBJ2-5; TRBD2 aligns across 7 bases. V shed 5 bases, J shed 5 bases, and the junction held 5 bases outside the gene matches. Germline V gene data show CDR1 as ENHRY and CDR2 as SYGVKD. The length of the CDR3 is 13 residues. This chain's CDR3 is CAISLAVTETQYF. CDR3 sequence (DNA): TGTGCCATCAGTCTAGCGGTAACTGAGACCCAGTACTTC.